One and the same sample provided the 18 T cell receptor beta chains below, sequenced in a study of cytomegalovirus exposure and HLA in healthy donors. The study ran its PCR with 60 Vbeta and 13 Jbeta primers. Clones were read by immunoSEQ multiplex PCR, and TCRdb kept only the in-frame ones, dropping some. The data contain 180,000 or so clones, 80% to 90% of them singletons. The material sequenced was PBMCs. All receptors come from a young man in good health and CMV-seropositive.

This rearrangement joins TRBV27 to TRBJ2-1, with 12 bases that match TRBD2. There are 15 residues in the CDR3. CDR1 MNHEY and CDR2 SMNVEV come from the germline V gene (reference sequence). J lost 9 bases, V lost 5 bases, and 8 bases had no gene match. The CDR3 sequence: CASSNGLAGKLEQFF. CDR3 sequence (DNA): TGTGCCAGCAGTAACGGACTAGCGGGGAAGCTTGAGCAGTTCTTC.

This CDR3 is CASSLAGTGTYEQYF. In nucleotides, the CDR3 is TGTGCCAGCAGTCTGGCAGGGACAGGGACCTACGAGCAGTACTTC. This chain joins TRBV28 and TRBJ2-7, with 9 bases matching TRBD1. The CDR3 totals 15 residues. Germline V gene data show CDR1 as MDHEN and CDR2 as SYDVKM. Germline trimming cut 5 bases from V and 2 bases from J; bases unmatched to any gene: 7.

V usage is TRBV19 and J usage is TRBJ2-7; D unclear. Germline V gives CDR1 LNHDA, CDR2 SQIVND (reference sequence). The ends were cut back, 8 bases at V and 3 bases at J, with 11 bases in the middle. The CDR3 spans 12 residues. The CDR3 DNA reads TGTGCCAGTGTCGGAGATCTCTACGAGCAGTACTTC. Translating it yields CASVGDLYEQYF.

This clone has only one observation. This sequence joins TRBV9 and TRBJ1-1, with 11 positions matching TRBD1. Germline values: CDR1 SGDLS, CDR2 YYNGEE. Germline trimming cut 3 bases from V and 0 bases from J; bases unmatched to any gene: 4. The CDR3 is 16 residues long. CDR3 loop: CASSEGTGGMNTEAFF. The CDR3 DNA sequence: TGTGCCAGCAGCGAAGGGACAGGGGGAATGAACACTGAAGCTTTCTTT.

In its sample, this clone was seen a few times. V gene TRBV30 combines with J gene TRBJ2-1; TRBD1 is a possible D gene (6 bases). The length of the CDR3 is 14 residues. Trimming removed 7 bases from V and 3 bases from J, with 16 bases in between. Germline values: CDR1 GTSNPN, CDR2 SVGIG (reference sequence). The CDR3 bases are TGTGCCTATACGCGAGGGGGTCTCTACAATGAGCAGTTCTTC. Translation gives CAYTRGGLYNEQFF.

V and J are TRBV6-6 and TRBJ1-5; D gene unclear. V lost 7 bases, J lost 0 bases, and 13 bases lay in between. Per the germline V gene, CDR1 is MNHNY and CDR2 is SVGAGI (reference sequence). The CDR3 extends over 15 amino acids. The CDR3 here is CASKVSGYSNQPQHF. CDR3 sequence (DNA): TGTGCCAGCAAGGTCAGCGGATATAGCAATCAGCCCCAGCATTTT.

This chain uses TRBV5-1 with TRBJ2-7, with a weak D call TRBD2 (6 bases). Between the trimmed V and J ends, which lost 1 base and 3 bases, there was a span of 11 bases. This CDR3 region has 14 residues. Germline V gives CDR1 SGHRS, CDR2 YFSETQ. The CDR3 DNA follows: TGCGCCAGCAGCTTGAGTCCGGGGGTCTACGAGCAGTACTTC. Its translation: CASSLSPGVYEQYF.

The V call is TRBV5-1, the J call TRBJ2-7; D is perhaps TRBD1 (5 bases). There are 14 residues in the CDR3. Germline V gene sequence: CDR1 SGHRS, CDR2 YFSETQ. The V gene lost 2 bases and the J gene lost 0 bases, with 9 bases spanning the gap. The CDR3 loop is CASSLDSPSYEQYF. Written as DNA, the CDR3 is TGCGCCAGCAGCTTAGACAGTCCCTCCTACGAGCAGTACTTC.

V usage is TRBV7-6 and J usage is TRBJ2-5; perhaps TRBD2 as D (5 bases). The germline gives CDR1 SGHVS, CDR2 FNYEAQ. There are 15 residues in the CDR3. Trimming removed 1 base from V and 5 bases from J, with 14 bases in between. The CDR3 nucleotides are TGTGCCAGCAGCTTAGAGGGCCAAACGGGGGAGACCCAGTACTTC. The encoded protein is CASSLEGQTGETQYF.

The chain is built from TRBV2 and TRBJ1-1; D unclear. CDR3 length: 14 amino acids. Germline lookup yields CDR1 SNHLY and CDR2 FYNNEI. Trimming shortened V by 8 bases and J by 3 bases, and 16 bases separated the two germline ends. The CDR3 region is CASGPRHSDTEAFF. In DNA, the CDR3 is TGTGCCAGCGGCCCGAGACATTCTGACACTGAAGCTTTCTTT.

This chain connects TRBV7-8 to TRBJ1-5; TRBD1 might be the D (5 bases). The CDR3 sequence is 15 residues long. Trimming left V 5 bases short and J 1 base short, with 12 bases between. Germline V gives CDR1 SGHVS, CDR2 FQNEAQ. The CDR3 loop reads CASSLQGPSNQPQHF. In DNA form, the CDR3 reads TGTGCCAGCAGCCTCCAGGGTCCGAGCAATCAGCCCCAGCATTTT.

The gene calls are TRBV7-9 and TRBJ2-5; TRBD2 agrees at 12 bases. Germline trimming cut 3 bases from V and 4 bases from J; bases unmatched to any gene: 12. The CDR3 is 18 residues long. Per the germline V gene, CDR1 is SEHNR and CDR2 is FQNEAQ (reference sequence). The CDR3 nucleotides are TGTGCCAGCAGCTTGGATCTAGCGGGGGGGCCACAGTCAGAGACCCAGTACTTC. Protein: CASSLDLAGGPQSETQYF.

This rearrangement joins TRBV5-4 to TRBJ2-3, with D tentatively TRBD2 (5 bases). V lost 4 bases and J lost 6, with 15 bases in between. Germline V gene sequence: CDR1 SGHNT, CDR2 YYREEE (reference sequence). The CDR3 spans 14 residues. CDR3 bases: TGTGCCAGCAGCACAATCGACACTAGTGATACGCAGTATTTT. It translates to CASSTIDTSDTQYF.

The J gene is TRBJ2-2, the V gene TRBV19; possible D gene TRBD1, 5 bases. This CDR3 contains 16 residues. Germline V gives CDR1 LNHDA, CDR2 SQIVND (reference sequence). The germline V and J ends were trimmed by 5 bases and 3 bases, with 16 bases remaining between them. The CDR3 DNA sequence: TGTGCCAGTAGTCCTTTGGATGGCAGGGACACCGGGGAGCTGTTTTTT. Its protein product is CASSPLDGRDTGELFF.

The rearrangement links TRBV5-6 to TRBJ2-2, with 7 nucleotides matching TRBD2. Germline V lookup: CDR1 SGHDT, CDR2 YYEEEE. The V gene end was trimmed by 4 bases and the J gene end by 2 bases; junction bases not matched to a gene: 14. The CDR3 totals 18 residues. CDR3 DNA sequence: TGTGCCAGCAGCCTTGAGATCTCCAGCGGGGTCAACACCGGGGAGCTGTTTTTT. The encoded protein is CASSLEISSGVNTGELFF.

CDR3 nucleotide sequence: TGTGCCAGCAGCTCCAGCACTGAAGCTTTCTTT. This encodes CASSSSTEAFF. The chain carries TRBV7-8 and TRBJ1-1; D gene unclear. The V end lost 4 bases, the J end lost 4 bases, and 4 bases lay between the germline ends. Germline CDR1 reads SGHVS; CDR2 reads FQNEAQ. The CDR3 covers 11 residues.

DNA of the CDR3: TGTGCCAGCAGTGAAGTCCCGCGGGGCCCAAATTCACCCCTCCACTTT. Its translation: CASSEVPRGPNSPLHF. This chain links TRBV6-1 with TRBJ1-6, with D tentatively TRBD1 (5 bases). V was clipped by 1 base and J by 7 bases, with 14 bases between them. The germline V gene encodes CDR1 MNHNS and CDR2 SASEGT. The CDR3 covers 16 residues.

This sequence joins TRBV2 and TRBJ1-2, with D unclear. With 5 bases removed from V and 4 bases from J, the gap between germline ends came to 11 bases. This CDR3 has 13 amino acids. Germline loops: CDR1 SNHLY, CDR2 FYNNEI. The chain's CDR3 is CASSLSLPYGYTF. Written as DNA, the CDR3 is TGTGCCAGCAGTCTCAGTCTTCCCTATGGCTACACCTTC. Full variable domain (rest looked up from reference TRBV2 and TRBJ1-2): EPEVTQTPSHQVTQMGQEVILRCVPISNHLYFYWYRQILGQKVEFLVSFYNNEISEKSEIFDDQFSVERPDGSNFTLKIRSTKLEDSAMYFCASSLSLPYGYTFGSGTRLTVV.